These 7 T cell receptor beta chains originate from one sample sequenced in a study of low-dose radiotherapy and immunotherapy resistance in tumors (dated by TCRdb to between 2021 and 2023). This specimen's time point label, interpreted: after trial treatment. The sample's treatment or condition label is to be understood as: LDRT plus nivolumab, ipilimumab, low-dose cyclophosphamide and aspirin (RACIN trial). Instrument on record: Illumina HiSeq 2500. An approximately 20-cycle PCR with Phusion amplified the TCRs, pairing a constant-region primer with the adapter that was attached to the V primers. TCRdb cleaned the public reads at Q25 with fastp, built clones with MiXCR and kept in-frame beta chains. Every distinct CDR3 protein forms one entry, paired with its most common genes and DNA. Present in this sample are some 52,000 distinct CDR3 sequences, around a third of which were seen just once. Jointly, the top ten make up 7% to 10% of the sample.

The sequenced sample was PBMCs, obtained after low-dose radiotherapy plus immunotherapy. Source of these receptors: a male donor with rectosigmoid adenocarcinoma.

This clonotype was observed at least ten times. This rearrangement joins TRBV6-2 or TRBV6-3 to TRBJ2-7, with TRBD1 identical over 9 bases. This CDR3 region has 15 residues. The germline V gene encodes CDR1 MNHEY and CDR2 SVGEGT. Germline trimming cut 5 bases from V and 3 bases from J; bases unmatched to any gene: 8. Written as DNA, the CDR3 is TGTGCCAGCAGTACTATCCGGGACAGGGACTACGAGCAGTACTTC. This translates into CASSTIRDRDYEQYF.

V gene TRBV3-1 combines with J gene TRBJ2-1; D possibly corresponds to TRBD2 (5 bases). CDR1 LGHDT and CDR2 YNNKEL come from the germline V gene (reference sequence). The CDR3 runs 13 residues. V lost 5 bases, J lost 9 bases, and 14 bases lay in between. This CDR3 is CASSIDQGSEQFF. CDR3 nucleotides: TGTGCCAGCAGCATCGACCAAGGGAGTGAGCAGTTCTTC.

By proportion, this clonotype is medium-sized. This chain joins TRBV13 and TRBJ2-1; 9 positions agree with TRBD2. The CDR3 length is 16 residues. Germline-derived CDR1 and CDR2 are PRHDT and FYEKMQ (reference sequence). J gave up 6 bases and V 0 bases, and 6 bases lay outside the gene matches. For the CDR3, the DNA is TGTGCCAGCAGCTTAGGCGATAGCGGGGGCACCAATGAGCAGTTCTTC. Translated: CASSLGDSGGTNEQFF.

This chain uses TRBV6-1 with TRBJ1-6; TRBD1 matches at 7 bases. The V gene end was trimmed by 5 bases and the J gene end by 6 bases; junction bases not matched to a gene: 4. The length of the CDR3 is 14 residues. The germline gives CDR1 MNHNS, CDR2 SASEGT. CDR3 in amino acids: CASSYRGGNSPLHF. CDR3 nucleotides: TGTGCCAGCAGTTACAGGGGAGGTAATTCACCCCTCCACTTT.

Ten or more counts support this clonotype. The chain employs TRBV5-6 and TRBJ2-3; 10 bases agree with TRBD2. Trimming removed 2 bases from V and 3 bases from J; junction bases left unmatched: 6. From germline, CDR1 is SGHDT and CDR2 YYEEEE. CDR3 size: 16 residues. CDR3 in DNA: TGTGCCAGCAGCTTAGCGGGGGGGCTCCCGACAGATACGCAGTATTTT. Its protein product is CASSLAGGLPTDTQYF.

CDR3 coding DNA: TGTGCCAGCAGTTATGGGGGTGAGCAGTTCTTC. Translated: CASSYGGEQFF. The chain combines TRBV6-6 with TRBJ2-1; either TRBD1 or TRBD2 may fit D (5 bases each). Germline V gene sequence: CDR1 MNHNY, CDR2 SVGAGI (reference sequence). The V end lost 3 bases, the J end lost 9 bases, and 6 bases lay between the germline ends. The CDR3 runs to 11 residues.

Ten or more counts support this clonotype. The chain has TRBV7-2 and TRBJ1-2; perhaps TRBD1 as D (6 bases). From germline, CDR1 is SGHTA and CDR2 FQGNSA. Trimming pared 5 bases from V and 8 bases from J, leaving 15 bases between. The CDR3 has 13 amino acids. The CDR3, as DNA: TGTGCCAGCAGCCTGTCGGGGACAACCGGCTACACCTTC. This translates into CASSLSGTTGYTF. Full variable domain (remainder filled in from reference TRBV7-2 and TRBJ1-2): GAGVSQSPSNKVTEKGKDVELRCDPISGHTALYWYRQSLGQGLEFLIYFQGNSAPDKSGLPSDRFSAERTGGSVSTLTIQRTQQEDSAVYLCASSLSGTTGYTFGSGTRLTVV.